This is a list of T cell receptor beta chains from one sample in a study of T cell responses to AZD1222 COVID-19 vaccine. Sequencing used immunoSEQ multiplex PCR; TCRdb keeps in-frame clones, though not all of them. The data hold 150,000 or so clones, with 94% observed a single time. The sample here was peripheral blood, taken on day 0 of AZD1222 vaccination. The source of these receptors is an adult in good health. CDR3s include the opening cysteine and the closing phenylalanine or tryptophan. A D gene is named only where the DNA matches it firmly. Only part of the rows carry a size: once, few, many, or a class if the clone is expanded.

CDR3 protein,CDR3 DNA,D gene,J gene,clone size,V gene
CASSLADRDTDTQYF,TGTGCCAGCAGCCTAGCGGACAGGGACACAGATACGCAGTATTTT,NA,TRBJ2-3,NA,TRBV6-2/TRBV6-3
CAISDAGTKKLHF,TGTGCCATCAGTGATGCAGGGACCAAAAAGCTCCACTTT,NA,TRBJ1-6,NA,TRBV10-3
CASSLVPPDYGYTF,TGTGCCAGTAGTCTCGTGCCCCCGGACTATGGCTACACCTTC,NA,TRBJ1-2,NA,TRBV19
CASSLGATNEKLFF,TGCGCCAGCAGCTTGGGGGCAACTAATGAAAAACTGTTTTTT,NA,TRBJ1-4,NA,TRBV5-1
CASSPVPYNEQFF,TGTGCCAGCAGCCCCGTCCCCTACAATGAGCAGTTCTTC,NA,TRBJ2-1,NA,TRBV7-3
CASSKGRPAGTQETQYF,TGTGCCAGCAGCAAAGGTCGCCCCGCAGGGACACAAGAGACCCAGTACTTC,NA,TRBJ2-5,NA,TRBV21-1
CAWSPPPRLVRNEQFF,TGTGCCTGGAGTCCCCCCCCTCGACTAGTCCGCAATGAGCAGTTCTTC,NA,TRBJ2-1,NA,TRBV30
CASSQALLYGYTF,TGTGCCAGCAGCCAAGCCCTCCTCTATGGCTACACCTTC,NA,TRBJ1-2,NA,TRBV14
CASSLLTGPNTGELFF,TGTGCCAGCAGCTTGTTAACGGGGCCGAACACCGGGGAGCTGTTTTTT,NA,TRBJ2-2,NA,TRBV5-5
CASSSFDKAEQYF,TGTGCCAGCAGCTCCTTCGACAAGGCCGAGCAGTACTTC,NA,TRBJ2-7,NA,TRBV3-1/TRBV3-2
CASSMGLAGAIGQFF,TGTGCCAGCAGTATGGGACTAGCGGGAGCGATTGGGCAGTTCTTC,TRBD2,TRBJ2-1,NA,TRBV28
CASSLARNTEAFF,TGTGCCAGCAGTTTGGCCAGGAACACTGAAGCTTTCTTT,NA,TRBJ1-1,NA,TRBV28
CASRQGGSETQYF,TGTGCCAGCAGGCAAGGGGGGAGCGAGACCCAGTACTTC,NA,TRBJ2-5,NA,TRBV12-3/TRBV12-4
CASTRGGTQYF,TGCGCCAGCACCCGGGGCGGGACACAGTATTTT,NA,TRBJ2-3,NA,TRBV5-1
CASSLDGTGELFF,TGTGCCAGCAGTTTGGACGGGACAGGGGAGCTGTTTTTT,NA,TRBJ2-2,NA,TRBV6-4
CASTRTGEAYNEQFF,TGTGCCAGCACCCGGACAGGGGAGGCATACAATGAGCAGTTCTTC,TRBD1,TRBJ2-1,NA,TRBV3-1/TRBV3-2
CASTLGGQTGGYTF,TGTGCCAGCACCTTGGGGGGGCAGACGGGAGGCTACACCTTC,NA,TRBJ1-2,NA,TRBV6-5
CASSVPGGSSYNEQFF,TGTGCCAGCAGTGTCCCCGGGGGTTCGTCCTACAATGAGCAGTTCTTC,NA,TRBJ2-1,NA,TRBV25-1
CASSLEGERYTF,TGCGCCAGCAGCTTGGAGGGGGAGCGGTACACCTTC,NA,TRBJ1-2,NA,TRBV5-1
CASSVRGNQPQHF,TGTGCCAGCAGCGTACGGGGAAATCAGCCCCAGCATTTT,NA,TRBJ1-5,NA,TRBV7-2
CASSFSPPDRSYEAFF,TGTGCCAGCAGTTTCTCCCCCCCCGACAGAAGCTATGAAGCTTTCTTT,NA,TRBJ1-1,NA,TRBV28
CASSHEASYNEQFF,TGCGCCAGCAGCCACGAAGCCTCCTACAATGAGCAGTTCTTC,NA,TRBJ2-1,NA,TRBV5-1
CASSFLSGSSYGYTF,TGTGCCAGCAGTTTTTTATCGGGTTCAAGCTATGGCTACACCTTC,NA,TRBJ1-2,NA,TRBV27
CASSLGTGYNSPLHF,TGCGCCAGCAGCCTGGGGACAGGGTACAATTCACCCCTCCACTTT,TRBD1,TRBJ1-6,NA,TRBV4-1
CAWKLGNSPLHF,TGTGCCTGGAAACTGGGCAATTCACCCCTCCACTTT,NA,TRBJ1-6,few,TRBV30
CASSEVMVGTAQGYGYTF,TGTGCCAGCAGTGAAGTAATGGTGGGGACAGCCCAAGGCTATGGCTACACCTTC,TRBD1,TRBJ1-2,NA,TRBV6-1